Given below is one TCR beta chain in context. Libraries of TRB cDNA were made by 5' RACE and carried UMIs. Following a re-call of the 5' RACE reads, TCRdb has one entry per CDR3 protein and lacks DNA. This sample's table reports fewer than 60,000 distinct CDR3 sequences. This sample is drawn from a study of CXCR3-negative and CXCR3-positive naive CD8 T cells. The CDR3 is 15 amino acids. Germline assignment: CDR1 PRHDT and CDR2 FYEKMQ (reference sequence). V and J are TRBV13 and TRBJ1-1; as DNA is missing, the TRBD1 call by TCRdb cannot be tested. The clonotype comes from a human donor in good health. Some clones in this sample may be carry-over from other donors' samples. The sequencing sample was made of naive CXCR3- CD8+ T cells from blood. Subset specified: CD45RO-CCR7+CD27+CD95- naive CD8+ T cells lacking CXCR3 (TNR3-). This CDR3 reads CASSPWGTRNTEAFF.